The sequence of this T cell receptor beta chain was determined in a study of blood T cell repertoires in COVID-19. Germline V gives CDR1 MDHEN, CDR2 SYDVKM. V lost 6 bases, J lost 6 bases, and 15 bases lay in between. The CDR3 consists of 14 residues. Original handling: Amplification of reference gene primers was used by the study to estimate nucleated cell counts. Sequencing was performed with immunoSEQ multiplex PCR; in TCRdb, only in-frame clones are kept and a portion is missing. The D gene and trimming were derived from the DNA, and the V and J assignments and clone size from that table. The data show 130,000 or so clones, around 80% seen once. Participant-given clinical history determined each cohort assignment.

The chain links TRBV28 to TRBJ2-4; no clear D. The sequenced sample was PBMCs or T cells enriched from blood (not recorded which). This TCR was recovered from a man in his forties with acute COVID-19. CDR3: CASSLLYSPNIQYF. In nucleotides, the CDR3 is TGTGCCAGCAGCCTGTTGTACAGCCCAAACATTCAGTACTTC. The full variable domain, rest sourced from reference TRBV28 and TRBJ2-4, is DVKVTQSSRYLVKRTGEKVFLECVQDMDHENMFWYRQDPGLGLRLIYFSYDVKMKEKGDIPEGYSVSREKKERFSLILESASTNQTSMYLCASSLLYSPNIQYFGAGTRLSVL.